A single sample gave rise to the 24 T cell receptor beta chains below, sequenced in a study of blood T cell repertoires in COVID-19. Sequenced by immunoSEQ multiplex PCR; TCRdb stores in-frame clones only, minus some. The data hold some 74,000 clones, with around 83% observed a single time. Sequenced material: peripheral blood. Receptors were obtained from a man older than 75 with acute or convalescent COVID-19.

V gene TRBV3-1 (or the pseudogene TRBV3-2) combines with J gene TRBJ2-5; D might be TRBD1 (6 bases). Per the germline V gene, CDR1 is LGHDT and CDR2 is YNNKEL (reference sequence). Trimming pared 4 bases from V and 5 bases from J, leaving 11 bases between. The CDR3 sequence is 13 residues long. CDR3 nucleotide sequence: TGTGCCAGCAGCCCGAACAGGGACGAGACCCAGTACTTC. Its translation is CASSPNRDETQYF.

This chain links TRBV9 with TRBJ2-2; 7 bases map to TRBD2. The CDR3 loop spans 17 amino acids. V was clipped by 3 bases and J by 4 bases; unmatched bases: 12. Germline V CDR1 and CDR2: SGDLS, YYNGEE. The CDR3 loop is CASSARGRDYGTGELFF. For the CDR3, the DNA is TGTGCCAGCAGCGCTAGGGGACGGGACTACGGCACCGGGGAGCTGTTTTTT.

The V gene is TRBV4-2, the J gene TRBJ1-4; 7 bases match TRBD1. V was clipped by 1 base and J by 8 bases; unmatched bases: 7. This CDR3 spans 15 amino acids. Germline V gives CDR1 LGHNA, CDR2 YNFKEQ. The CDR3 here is CASSQVGQGEEKLFF. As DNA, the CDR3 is TGTGCCAGCAGCCAAGTGGGGCAGGGGGAAGAAAAACTGTTTTTT.

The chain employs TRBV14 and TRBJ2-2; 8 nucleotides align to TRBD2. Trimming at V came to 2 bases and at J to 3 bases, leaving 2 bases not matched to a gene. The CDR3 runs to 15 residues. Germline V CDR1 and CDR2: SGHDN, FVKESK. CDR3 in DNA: TGTGCCAGCAGCCAAAACGGGAGGGACACCGGGGAGCTGTTTTTT. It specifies CASSQNGRDTGELFF. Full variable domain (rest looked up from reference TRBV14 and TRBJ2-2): EAGVTQFPSHSVIEKGQTVTLRCDPISGHDNLYWYRRVMGKEIKFLLHFVKESKQDESGMPNNRFLAERTGGTYSTLKVQPAELEDSGVYFCASSQNGRDTGELFFGEGSRLTVL.

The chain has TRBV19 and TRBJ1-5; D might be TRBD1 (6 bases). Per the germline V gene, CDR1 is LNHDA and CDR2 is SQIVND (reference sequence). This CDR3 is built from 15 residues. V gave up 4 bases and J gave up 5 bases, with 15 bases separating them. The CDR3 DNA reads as TGTGCCAGTAGTACAATACAGGGTTTTGATCAGCCCCAGCATTTT. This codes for CASSTIQGFDQPQHF. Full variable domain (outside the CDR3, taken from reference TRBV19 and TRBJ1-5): DGGITQSPKYLFRKEGQNVTLSCEQNLNHDAMYWYRQDPGQGLRLIYYSQIVNDFQKGDIAEGYSVSREKKESFPLTVTSAQKNPTAFYLCASSTIQGFDQPQHFGDGTRLSIL.

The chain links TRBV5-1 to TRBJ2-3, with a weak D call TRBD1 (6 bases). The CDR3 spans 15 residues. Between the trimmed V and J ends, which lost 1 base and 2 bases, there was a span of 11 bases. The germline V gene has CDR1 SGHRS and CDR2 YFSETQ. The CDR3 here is CASSLYREHTDTQYF. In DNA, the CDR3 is TGCGCCAGCAGCTTGTACAGGGAACACACAGATACGCAGTATTTT.

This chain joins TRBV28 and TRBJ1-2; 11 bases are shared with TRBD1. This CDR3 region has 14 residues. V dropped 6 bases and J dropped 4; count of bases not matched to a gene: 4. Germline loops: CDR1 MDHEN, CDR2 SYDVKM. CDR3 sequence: CASSQGQGGYGYTF. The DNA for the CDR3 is TGTGCCAGCAGCCAGGGACAGGGGGGCTATGGCTACACCTTC.

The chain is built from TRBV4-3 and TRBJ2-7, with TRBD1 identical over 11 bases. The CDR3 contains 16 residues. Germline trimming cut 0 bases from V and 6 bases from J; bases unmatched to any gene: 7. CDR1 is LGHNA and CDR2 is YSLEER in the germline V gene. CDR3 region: CASSQDSGQGASEQYF. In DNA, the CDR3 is TGCGCCAGCAGCCAAGATAGTGGACAGGGGGCGTCCGAGCAGTACTTC.

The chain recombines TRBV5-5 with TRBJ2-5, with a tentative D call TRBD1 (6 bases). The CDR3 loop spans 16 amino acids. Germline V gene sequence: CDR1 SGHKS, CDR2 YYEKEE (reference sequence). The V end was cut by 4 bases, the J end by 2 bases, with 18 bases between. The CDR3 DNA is TGTGCCAGCAGCCCAAACTCCGGGACACGGCAAGAGACCCAGTACTTC. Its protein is CASSPNSGTRQETQYF.

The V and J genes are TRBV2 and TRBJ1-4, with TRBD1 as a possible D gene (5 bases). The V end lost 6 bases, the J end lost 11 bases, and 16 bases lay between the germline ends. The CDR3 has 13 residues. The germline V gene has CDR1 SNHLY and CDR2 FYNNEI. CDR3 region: CASRGGTGEKLFF. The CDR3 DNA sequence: TGTGCCAGCAGGGGGGGTACAGGAGAGAAACTGTTTTTT.

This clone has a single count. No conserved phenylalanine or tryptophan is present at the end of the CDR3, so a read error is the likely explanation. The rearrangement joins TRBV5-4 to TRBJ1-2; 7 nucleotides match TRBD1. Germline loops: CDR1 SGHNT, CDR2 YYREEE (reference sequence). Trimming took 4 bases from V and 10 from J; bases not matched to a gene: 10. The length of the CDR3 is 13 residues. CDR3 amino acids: CASSREGTAIYTS. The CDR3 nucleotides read TGTGCCAGCAGCCGGGAGGGGACAGCGATCTACACCTCC.

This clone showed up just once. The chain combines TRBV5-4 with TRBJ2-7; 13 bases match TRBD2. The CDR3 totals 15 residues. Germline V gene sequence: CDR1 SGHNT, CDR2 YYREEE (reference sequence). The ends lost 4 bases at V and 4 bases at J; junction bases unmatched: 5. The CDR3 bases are TGTGCCAGCAGCCCCGGGACTAGCGGGACTTACGAGCAGTACTTC. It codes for CASSPGTSGTYEQYF.

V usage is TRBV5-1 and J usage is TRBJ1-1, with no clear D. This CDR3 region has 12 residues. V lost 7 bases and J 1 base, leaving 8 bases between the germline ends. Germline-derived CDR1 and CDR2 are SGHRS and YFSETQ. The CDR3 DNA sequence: TGCGCCAGCCTCGGGTCGAACACTGAAGCTTTCTTT. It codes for CASLGSNTEAFF.

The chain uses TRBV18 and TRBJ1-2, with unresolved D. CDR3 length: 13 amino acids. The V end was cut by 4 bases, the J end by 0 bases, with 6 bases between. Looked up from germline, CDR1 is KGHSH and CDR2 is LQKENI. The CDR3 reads CASSQPSNYGYTF. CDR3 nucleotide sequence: TGTGCCAGCTCACAACCCTCTAACTATGGCTACACCTTC.

The CDR3 is CASSRTKGSEQYF. Written as DNA, the CDR3 is TGTGCCAGCAGCCGCACGAAGGGGTCTGAGCAGTACTTC. The chain is built from TRBV5-4 and TRBJ2-7; TRBD1 is a possible D gene (5 bases). Germline V lookup: CDR1 SGHNT, CDR2 YYREEE (reference sequence). V lost 4 bases, J lost 7 bases, and 15 bases lay in between. This CDR3 has 13 amino acids.

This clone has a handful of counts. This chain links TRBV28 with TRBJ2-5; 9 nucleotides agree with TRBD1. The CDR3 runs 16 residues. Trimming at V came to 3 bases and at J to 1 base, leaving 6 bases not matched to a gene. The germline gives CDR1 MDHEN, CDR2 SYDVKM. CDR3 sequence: CASSLFGTGTQETQYF. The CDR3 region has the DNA TGTGCCAGCAGTTTGTTCGGGACAGGGACCCAAGAGACCCAGTACTTC.

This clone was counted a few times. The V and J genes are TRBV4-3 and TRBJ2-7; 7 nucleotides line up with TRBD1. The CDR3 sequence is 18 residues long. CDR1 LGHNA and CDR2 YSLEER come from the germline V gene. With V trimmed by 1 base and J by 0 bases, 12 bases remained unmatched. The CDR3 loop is CASSQVRGGQASSYEQYF. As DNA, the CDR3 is TGCGCCAGCAGCCAAGTAAGGGGTGGACAGGCGAGCTCCTACGAGCAGTACTTC.

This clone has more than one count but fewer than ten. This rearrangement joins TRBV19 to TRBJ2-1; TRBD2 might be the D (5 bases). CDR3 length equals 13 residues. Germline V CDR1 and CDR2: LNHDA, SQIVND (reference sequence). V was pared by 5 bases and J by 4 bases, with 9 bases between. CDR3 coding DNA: TGTGCCAGTAGTCCGGAGGTTTACAATGAGCAGTTCTTC. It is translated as CASSPEVYNEQFF. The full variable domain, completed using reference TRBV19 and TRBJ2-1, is DGGITQSPKYLFRKEGQNVTLSCEQNLNHDAMYWYRQDPGQGLRLIYYSQIVNDFQKGDIAEGYSVSREKKESFPLTVTSAQKNPTAFYLCASSPEVYNEQFFGPGTRLTVL.

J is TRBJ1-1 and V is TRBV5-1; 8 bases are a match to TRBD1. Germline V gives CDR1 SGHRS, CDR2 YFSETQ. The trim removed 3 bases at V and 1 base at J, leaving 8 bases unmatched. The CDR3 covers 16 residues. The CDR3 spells CASSSLSGTGNTEAFF. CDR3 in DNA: TGCGCCAGCAGCTCGTTAAGTGGGACAGGGAACACTGAAGCTTTCTTT. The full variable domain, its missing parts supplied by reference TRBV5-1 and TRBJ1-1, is KAGVTQTPRYLIKTRGQQVTLSCSPISGHRSVSWYQQTPGQGLQFLFEYFSETQRNKGNFPGRFSGRQFSNSRSEMNVSTLELGDSALYLCASSSLSGTGNTEAFFGQGTRLTVV.

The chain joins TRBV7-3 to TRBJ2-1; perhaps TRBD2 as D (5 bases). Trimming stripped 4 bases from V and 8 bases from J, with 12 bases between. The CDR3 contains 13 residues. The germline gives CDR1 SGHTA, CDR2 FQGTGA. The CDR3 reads CASSSFGVDEQFF. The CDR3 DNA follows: TGTGCCAGCAGCTCCTTCGGGGTAGATGAGCAGTTCTTC.

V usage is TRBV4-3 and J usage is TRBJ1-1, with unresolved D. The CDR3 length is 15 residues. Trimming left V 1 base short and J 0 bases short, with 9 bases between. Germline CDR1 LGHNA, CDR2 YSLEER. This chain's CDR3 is CASSQGLQVNTEAFF. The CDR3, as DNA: TGCGCCAGCAGCCAAGGATTGCAGGTGAACACTGAAGCTTTCTTT.

Written as DNA, the CDR3 is TGTGCCAGCAGTCTAGGACTAGCAGGCGAGCAGTTCTTC. The encoded protein is CASSLGLAGEQFF. The chain has TRBV12-3 or TRBV12-4 and TRBJ2-1; 8 bases map to TRBD2. V trimming: 5 bases; J trimming: 10 bases; junction bases outside the gene matches: 7. There are 13 residues in the CDR3.

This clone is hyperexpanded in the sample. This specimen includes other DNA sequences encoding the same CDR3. This chain's CDR3 is CASSIPGGGLGNTEAFF. As DNA, the CDR3 is TGTGCCAGTAGTATCCCGGGGGGGGGACTCGGGAACACTGAAGCTTTCTTT. This chain connects TRBV19 to TRBJ1-1; D possibly corresponds to TRBD1 (5 bases). Germline-derived CDR1 and CDR2 are LNHDA and SQIVND (reference sequence). The CDR3 consists of 17 residues. The V gene lost 3 bases and the J gene lost 1 base, with 18 bases spanning the gap.

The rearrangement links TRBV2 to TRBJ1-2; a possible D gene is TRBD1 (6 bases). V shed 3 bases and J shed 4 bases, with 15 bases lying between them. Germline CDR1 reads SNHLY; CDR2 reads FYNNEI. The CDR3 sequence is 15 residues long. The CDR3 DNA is TGTGCCAGCAGTGATAGGGAGGGGGAAATCTATGGCTACACCTTC. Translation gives CASSDREGEIYGYTF.